This T cell receptor beta chain was found in a study of vaccination effects on CD4 cells after COVID-19. Study-wide background: As their vaccination, participants received two doses of either BNT162b2 or mRNA-1273.

The ViraFEST assay expanded antigen-specific CD4+ T cells with viral peptide pools before sequencing. The culture ran for around 10 days before CD4+ T cells were isolated. In the vaccine recipients, nucleocapsid antibodies were negative and there was no prior SARS-CoV-2 infection. Wells each received some 2.2 million PBMC, cultured with approximately 9.7 IU/ml IL-2 and around 9.8 ug/ml peptides. Worth noting for this clone: Its matching antigen is unknown.

Clones were read by immunoSEQ multiplex PCR, and TCRdb kept only the in-frame ones, dropping some. This sample has some 20,000 clones, with 70% found just once. The CDR3 covers 14 residues. The V gene's germline CDR1 is SGHAT and CDR2 FQDESV (reference sequence). V lost 3 bases, J lost 5 bases, and 4 bases stayed unmatched. This sequence originates from a human donor who received a COVID-19 vaccine. The sequenced sample was CD4+ T cells from PBMCs cultured with HCoV-229E spike peptides, obtained before COVID-19 vaccination. The V call is TRBV11-1, the J call TRBJ2-5, with TRBD2 matching over 9 bases. This CDR3 reads CASSLREGRETQYF. The CDR3 DNA is TGTGCCAGCAGCTTGCGGGAGGGCAGGGAGACCCAGTACTTC.